Following are 21 T cell receptor beta chains from one sample sequenced in a study of neurological immune-mediated disorders. TCRdb re-called the 5' RACE reads through MiXCR, storing one row per CDR3 protein. The sample lists tens of thousands of distinct CDR3 sequences; about 14% were seen once. Material: CD4+ T cells from blood. The receptors derive from a woman aged 55-70 years with HTLV-1-associated myelopathy (HAM/TSP).

The sample holds many counts of this clonotype. The J gene is TRBJ2-7, the V gene TRBV12-3 or TRBV12-4; TRBD1 might be the D (6 bases). The CDR3 has 13 residues. V was pared by 6 bases and J by 0 bases, with 9 bases between. The DNA of the CDR3 is TGTGCCAGCAGGGGGACAATCTCCTACGAGCAGTACTTC. This translates into CASRGTISYEQYF.

This clonotype was seen at least ten times. The V call is TRBV7-8, the J call TRBJ1-6; no firm D call. The CDR3 covers 16 residues. The V and J ends lost 6 bases and 0 bases respectively, with 12 bases between them. CDR1 and CDR2 from the germline V gene are SGHVS and FQNEAQ. This chain's CDR3 is CASSLRQSSYNSPLHF. The CDR3 DNA reads TGTGCCAGCAGTCTCAGGCAGAGCTCCTATAATTCACCCCTCCACTTT. The full variable domain, completed using reference TRBV7-8 and TRBJ1-6, is GAGVSQSPRYKVAKRGQDVALRCDPISGHVSLFWYQQALGQGPEFLTYFQNEAQLDKSGLPSDRFFAERPEGSVSTLKIQRTQQEDSAVYLCASSLRQSSYNSPLHFGNGTRLTVT.

This clonotype was found many times. The gene calls are TRBV5-1 and TRBJ2-3; 13 bases align to TRBD2. The CDR3 runs to 18 residues. V gave up 3 bases and J gave up 2 bases; unmatched junction bases: 9. CDR1 and CDR2 from the germline V gene are SGHRS and YFSETQ. CDR3 sequence: CASSWGLAGIDITDTQYF. The CDR3 DNA reads TGCGCCAGCAGCTGGGGACTAGCGGGGATCGATATCACAGATACGCAGTATTTT. The variable domain in full, with the rest retrieved from reference TRBV5-1 and TRBJ2-3, is KAGVTQTPRYLIKTRGQQVTLSCSPISGHRSVSWYQQTPGQGLQFLFEYFSETQRNKGNFPGRFSGRQFSNSRSEMNVSTLELGDSALYLCASSWGLAGIDITDTQYFGPGTRLTVL.

This clonotype was observed at least ten times. The CDR3 DNA sequence: TGCGCCAGCAGCCAAATCGGGACAGGGAACACTGAAGCTTTCTTT. Protein product: CASSQIGTGNTEAFF. The chain recombines TRBV4-1 with TRBJ1-1; TRBD1 matches 8 bases. Germline CDR1 reads MGHRA; CDR2 reads YSYEKL. This CDR3 has 15 amino acids. Losses at the gene ends were 2 bases for V and 1 base for J; bases not matched to a gene: 3.

Sample share makes this clonotype medium-sized. The chain has TRBV20-1 and TRBJ2-7; 7 positions match TRBD1. Per germline, CDR1 DFQATT and CDR2 SNEGSKA (reference sequence). The CDR3 has 15 amino acids. V trimming: 0 bases; J trimming: 5 bases; junction bases outside the gene matches: 10. CDR3 amino acids: CSARDNRQGIHEQYF. The CDR3, as DNA: TGCAGTGCTAGAGATAATCGACAGGGTATCCACGAGCAGTACTTC.

This clonotype was recorded at least ten times. The CDR3 reads CASKAQLGSPLHF. CDR3 bases: TGTGCCAGCAAGGCCCAATTGGGTTCACCCCTCCACTTT. This rearrangement joins TRBV2 to TRBJ1-6; D remains ambiguous. Germline values: CDR1 SNHLY, CDR2 FYNNEI. The V gene lost 7 bases and the J gene lost 9 bases, with 13 bases spanning the gap. This CDR3 is 13 amino acids long.

This clonotype has at least ten counts. The chain couples TRBV20-1 to TRBJ2-1; 10 bases align to TRBD2. Trimming at V came to 5 bases and at J to 8 bases, leaving 12 bases not matched to a gene. CDR3 length: 15 residues. The germline gives CDR1 DFQATT, CDR2 SNEGSKA (reference sequence). The CDR3 region is CSARRAGGAQDEQFF. In nucleotides, the CDR3 is TGCAGTGCTCGGAGAGCGGGGGGGGCACAGGATGAGCAGTTCTTC.

A remark on this clonotype: Its ends do not fully match the called genes, so a read error is possible. The chain recombines TRBV5-1 with TRBJ1-5; maybe TRBD1 (6 bases). Germline CDR1 SGHRS, CDR2 YFSETQ. This CDR3 is built from 18 residues. The CDR3 spells CASRGARWRLGVFQPHHF. The CDR3 nucleotides read TGCGCCAGCCGGGGGGCGCGGTGGCGGCTGGGGGTGTTTCAGCCCCATCATTTT.

In this sample, this clonotype turned up many times. This chain uses TRBV7-9 with TRBJ1-3; D possibly corresponds to TRBD1 (5 bases). CDR3 size: 14 residues. Trimming took 1 base from V and 4 from J, leaving 8 bases between them. CDR1 and CDR2 from the germline V gene are SEHNR and FQNEAQ (reference sequence). CDR3: CASSLGTRGNTIYF. CDR3 coding DNA: TGTGCCAGCAGCTTAGGGACACGCGGAAACACCATATATTTT.

In this sample, this clonotype turned up many times. The chain joins TRBV7-9 to TRBJ1-2, with 9 positions matching TRBD1. Trimming took 6 bases from V and 7 from J; bases not matched to a gene: 21. The CDR3 sequence is 18 residues long. Germline CDR1 SEHNR, CDR2 FQNEAQ (reference sequence). In DNA, the CDR3 is TGTGCCAGCAGTCGCAACCGGGACAGGGTGGGGGCTGACGCTGGCTACACCTTC. The encoded protein is CASSRNRDRVGADAGYTF. Using reference TRBV7-9 and TRBJ1-2 for the parts outside the CDR3, the full variable domain is DTGVSQNPRHKITKRGQNVTFRCDPISEHNRLYWYRQTLGQGPEFLTYFQNEAQLEKSRLLSDRFSAERPKGSFSTLEIQRTEQGDSAMYLCASSRNRDRVGADAGYTFGSGTRLTVV.

This clonotype showed up many times. In DNA, the CDR3 is TGTGCCAGCAGCTTAGGAGGGGGGCCCCTTAACGAGCAGTACTTC. Amino acid sequence: CASSLGGGPLNEQYF. The V call is TRBV7-6, the J call TRBJ2-7; D may match TRBD1 or TRBD2 (6 bases each). Looked up from germline, CDR1 is SGHVS and CDR2 is FNYEAQ. Trimming cost V 1 base and J 5 bases, with 15 bases left between them. This CDR3 is 15 amino acids long. The whole variable domain, filled in from reference TRBV7-6 and TRBJ2-7, reads GAGVSQSPRYKVTKRGQDVALRCDPISGHVSLYWYRQALGQGPEFLTYFNYEAQQDKSGLPNDRFSAERPEGSISTLTIQRTEQRDSAMYRCASSLGGGPLNEQYFGPGTRLTVT.

This clonotype was counted many times. J is TRBJ2-3 and V is TRBV7-2; a weak D match, TRBD2 (6 bases). Germline values: CDR1 SGHTA, CDR2 FQGNSA. This CDR3 region has 14 residues. V shed 0 bases and J shed 3 bases, with 7 bases lying between them. CDR3 region: CASSLAEGTDTQYF. The CDR3, as DNA: TGTGCCAGCAGCTTAGCGGAGGGAACAGATACGCAGTATTTT.

This clonotype was recorded at least ten times. The chain links TRBV20-1 to TRBJ1-1, with TRBD1 identical over 7 bases. Trimming took 5 bases from V and 10 from J; bases not matched to a gene: 10. Germline values: CDR1 DFQATT, CDR2 SNEGSKA (reference sequence). The CDR3 sequence is 12 residues long. CDR3 loop: CSAPAGNRGAFF. For the CDR3, the DNA is TGCAGTGCTCCCGCGGGAAACAGGGGAGCTTTCTTT.

This clonotype was seen repeatedly, ten times or more. The chain carries TRBV2 and TRBJ1-1; D is unresolved. This CDR3 is 16 amino acids long. Germline CDR1 reads SNHLY; CDR2 reads FYNNEI. Between the trimmed V and J ends, which lost 4 bases and 0 bases, there was a span of 15 bases. The CDR3 DNA reads TGTGCCAGCAGTGTCCTAACCCGAGCCGTGAACACTGAAGCTTTCTTT. It yields the protein CASSVLTRAVNTEAFF.

This clonotype was picked up many times. CDR3 sequence reads: CSARGDRSFYEQYF. The CDR3 region has the DNA TGCAGTGCTAGAGGGGACAGGAGTTTCTACGAGCAGTACTTC. The rearrangement uses TRBV20-1 and TRBJ2-7; 8 bases agree with TRBD1. V trimming: 1 base; J trimming: 3 bases; junction bases outside the gene matches: 5. Germline CDR1 reads DFQATT; CDR2 reads SNEGSKA (reference sequence). The CDR3 has 14 amino acids.

This clonotype was seen at least ten times. The chain is built from TRBV5-1 and TRBJ1-3; no definite D call. The CDR3 loop spans 14 amino acids. The V and J ends lost 3 bases and 0 bases respectively, with 7 bases between them. The germline gives CDR1 SGHRS, CDR2 YFSETQ. CDR3 sequence: CASSYDNSGNTIYF. CDR3 DNA: TGCGCCAGCAGCTACGACAACTCTGGAAACACCATATATTTT.

This clonotype was found many times. The chain couples TRBV2 to TRBJ1-4; unclear D gene. The CDR3 has 14 amino acids. Trimming took off 2 bases at V and 10 bases at J, with 14 bases between the two ends. In germline, CDR1 is SNHLY, CDR2 FYNNEI. The CDR3 loop is CASSELGLVGKLFF. DNA for the CDR3: TGTGCCAGCAGTGAATTAGGGCTGGTTGGAAAACTGTTTTTT.

This clonotype was detected ten times or more. The chain recombines TRBV6-5 with TRBJ1-6; D is undetermined. There are 17 residues in the CDR3. CDR1 is MNHEY and CDR2 is SVGAGI in the germline V gene. V lost 0 bases to trimming and J lost 7 bases, with 16 bases between them. The CDR3 DNA is TGTGCCAGCAGTTACTCGACCACTTCCCCCCCCAATTCACCCCTCCACTTT. Residues: CASSYSTTSPPNSPLHF.

This clonotype showed up many times. V gene TRBV2 combines with J gene TRBJ2-2; D gene ambiguous. The CDR3 runs to 13 residues. Germline assignment: CDR1 SNHLY and CDR2 FYNNEI. The ends were cut back, 6 bases at V and 6 bases at J, with 11 bases in the middle. The CDR3 sequence is CASRANFAGELFF. CDR3 DNA: TGTGCCAGCAGAGCCAACTTTGCCGGGGAGCTGTTTTTT. Full variable domain (missing parts from reference TRBV2 and TRBJ2-2): EPEVTQTPSHQVTQMGQEVILRCVPISNHLYFYWYRQILGQKVEFLVSFYNNEISEKSEIFDDQFSVERPDGSNFTLKIRSTKLEDSAMYFCASRANFAGELFFGEGSRLTVL.

This clonotype was picked up many times. This chain links TRBV5-1 with TRBJ2-3; D call uncertain. Trimming removed 2 bases from V and 0 bases from J, with 13 bases in between. Germline CDR1 is SGHRS and CDR2 is YFSETQ. The CDR3 is 16 amino acids. CDR3 in DNA: TGCGCCAGCAGCTTAACGGCGGTCGCCAGCACAGATACGCAGTATTTT. This translates into CASSLTAVASTDTQYF.

This clonotype was counted ten times or more. The chain links TRBV20-1 to TRBJ1-1, with 8 bases aligning to TRBD1. The V segment lost 7 bases and the J segment 2 bases; nucleotides outside the gene matches: 6. CDR1 and CDR2 from the germline V gene are DFQATT and SNEGSKA (reference sequence). The CDR3 runs 13 residues. Here the CDR3 DNA reads TGCAGTGTTAGCGACAGGGGAAACACTGAAGCTTTCTTT. Encoded protein: CSVSDRGNTEAFF.